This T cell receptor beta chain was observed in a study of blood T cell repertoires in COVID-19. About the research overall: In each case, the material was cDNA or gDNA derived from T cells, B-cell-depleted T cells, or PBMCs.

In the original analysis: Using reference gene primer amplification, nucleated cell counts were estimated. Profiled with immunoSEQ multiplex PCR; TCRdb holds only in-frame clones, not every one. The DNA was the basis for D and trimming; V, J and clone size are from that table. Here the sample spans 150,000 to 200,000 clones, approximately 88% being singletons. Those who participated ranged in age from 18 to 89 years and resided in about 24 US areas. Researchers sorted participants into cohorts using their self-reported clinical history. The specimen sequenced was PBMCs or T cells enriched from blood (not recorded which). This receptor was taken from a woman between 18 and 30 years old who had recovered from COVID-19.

The CDR3 reads CASTNGTSGRSEQYF. As DNA, the CDR3 is TGCGCCAGCACAAATGGGACTAGCGGGAGAAGCGAGCAGTACTTC. The chain is built from TRBV5-1 and TRBJ2-7; 14 nucleotides line up with TRBD2. The CDR3 covers 15 residues. V dropped 6 bases and J dropped 6; count of bases not matched to a gene: 8. CDR1 is SGHRS, CDR2 YFSETQ, per germline. Combining the CDR3 with reference TRBV5-1 and TRBJ2-7 gives the whole variable domain KAGVTQTPRYLIKTRGQQVTLSCSPISGHRSVSWYQQTPGQGLQFLFEYFSETQRNKGNFPGRFSGRQFSNSRSEMNVSTLELGDSALYLCASTNGTSGRSEQYFGPGTRLTVT.